These 19 T cell receptor beta chains share one sample of origin, sequenced in a study of cytomegalovirus exposure and HLA in healthy donors. The repertoire was sequenced with immunoSEQ multiplex PCR; TCRdb's copy has only in-frame clones and lacks some. Here the sample spans under 140,000 clones, 70% to 90% being singletons. Sequencing input: PBMCs. The source is a woman aged 25-40 years in good health and CMV-seropositive.

The chain employs TRBV7-8 and TRBJ1-1; unclear D gene. Germline assignment: CDR1 SGHVS and CDR2 FQNEAQ. Trimming took 0 bases from V and 1 from J, leaving 12 bases between them. This CDR3 comprises 16 residues. The CDR3 DNA sequence: TGTGCCAGCAGCTTAGCAATCGGTGCAGGGAACACTGAAGCTTTCTTT. Its translation: CASSLAIGAGNTEAFF.

This rearrangement joins TRBV5-4 to TRBJ2-2, with 11 nucleotides matching TRBD2. Trimming cost V 2 bases and J 5 bases; bases outside gene matches: 8. The V gene's germline CDR1 is SGHNT and CDR2 YYREEE (reference sequence). The CDR3 is 17 amino acids. This chain's CDR3 is CASSFRLAGGGTGELFF. The CDR3 DNA sequence: TGTGCCAGCAGCTTCCGCCTAGCGGGAGGTGGGACCGGGGAGCTGTTTTTT.

The J gene is TRBJ2-1, the V gene TRBV4-3; TRBD1 aligns across 8 bases. V lost 4 bases to trimming and J lost 5 bases; unmatched junction nucleotides: 10. CDR1 is LGHNA, CDR2 YSLEER, per germline. CDR3 size: 16 residues. This chain's CDR3 is CASSRLSGTGDNEQFF. CDR3 nucleotide sequence: TGCGCCAGCAGCCGGTTATCCGGGACAGGAGACAATGAGCAGTTCTTC.

This chain uses TRBV6-1 with TRBJ2-1, with 15 bases identical to TRBD2. This CDR3 has 18 residues. J gave up 0 bases and V 2 bases, and 2 bases lay outside the gene matches. Germline V gives CDR1 MNHNS, CDR2 SASEGT. The DNA for the CDR3 is TGTGCCAGCAGTGAAAGGGGACTAGCGGGGGGCTCCTACAATGAGCAGTTCTTC. Residues: CASSERGLAGGSYNEQFF.

The chain links TRBV7-6 to TRBJ2-2; TRBD2 matches 14 bases. V shed 11 bases and J 2 bases; nucleotides not matched to a gene: 7. The germline CDR1 and CDR2 sequences are SGHVS and FNYEAQ. The CDR3 has 16 residues. CDR3: CAGGGLAGENTGELFF. Here the CDR3 DNA reads TGTGCCGGGGGGGGACTAGCGGGAGAAAACACCGGGGAGCTGTTTTTT.

This chain connects TRBV6-1 to TRBJ2-2; tentative D call: TRBD2 (5 bases). Trimming took off 9 bases at V and 3 bases at J, with 17 bases between the two ends. The CDR3 runs to 15 residues. Germline assignment: CDR1 MNHNS and CDR2 SASEGT. The CDR3 spells CASLPWRAYTGELFF. DNA of the CDR3: TGTGCCAGTCTCCCCTGGCGGGCCTACACCGGGGAGCTGTTTTTT.

This sequence joins TRBV2 and TRBJ2-1, with 12 positions matching TRBD2. The germline gives CDR1 SNHLY, CDR2 FYNNEI. The CDR3 loop spans 18 amino acids. The CDR3 is CASTELASGRVRAREQFF. CDR3 coding DNA: TGTGCGAGTACAGAGCTTGCTAGCGGGAGGGTACGGGCCCGTGAGCAGTTCTTC.

The gene calls are TRBV7-9 and TRBJ2-2; the match to TRBD1 covers 7 bases. Germline V gives CDR1 SEHNR, CDR2 FQNEAQ (reference sequence). V lost 6 bases and J lost 2; bases outside the gene matches: 3. The CDR3 runs 14 residues. CDR3 protein: CASRGTDNTGELFF. As DNA, the CDR3 is TGTGCCAGCAGGGGGACAGATAACACCGGGGAGCTGTTTTTT.

This chain connects TRBV28 to TRBJ1-1, with a possible D match to TRBD1 (6 bases). Germline-derived CDR1 and CDR2 are MDHEN and SYDVKM. V lost 3 bases to trimming and J lost 4 bases, with 15 bases between them. The CDR3 runs 15 residues. The CDR3 DNA follows: TGTGCCAGCAGTTTGAGGCAGGGGCCGAGCACTGAAGCTTTCTTT. Its translation: CASSLRQGPSTEAFF.

The chain couples TRBV27 to TRBJ2-2, with 10 bases lining up with TRBD1. V trimming: 5 bases; J trimming: 6 bases; junction bases outside the gene matches: 6. The CDR3 consists of 15 residues. The germline V gene encodes CDR1 MNHEY and CDR2 SMNVEV (reference sequence). The CDR3 nucleotides are TGTGCCAGCAGTCCAGATGGGACAGGGGCCGGGGAGCTGTTTTTT. Its translation is CASSPDGTGAGELFF.

The chain combines TRBV7-9 with TRBJ2-2; TRBD2 matches at 10 bases. Germline V CDR1 and CDR2: SEHNR, FQNEAQ (reference sequence). The ends lost 2 bases at V and 3 bases at J; junction bases unmatched: 12. The CDR3 contains 19 residues. CDR3 DNA sequence: TGTGCCAGCAGCTTAACTAAGGGGCTAGCGGGAGTCCACACCGGGGAGCTGTTTTTT. Amino acids: CASSLTKGLAGVHTGELFF.

V gene TRBV9 combines with J gene TRBJ2-2; D is undetermined. Trimming shortened V by 2 bases and J by 5 bases, and 4 bases separated the two germline ends. CDR3 length: 12 amino acids. CDR1 and CDR2 from the germline V gene are SGDLS and YYNGEE. CDR3 sequence: CASSVRTGELFF. The CDR3 DNA reads as TGTGCCAGCAGCGTTCGTACCGGGGAGCTGTTTTTT.

The chain is built from TRBV7-2 and TRBJ1-1; 11 nucleotides match TRBD1. CDR1 is SGHTA and CDR2 is FQGNSA in the germline V gene. Trimming at V came to 3 bases and at J to 7 bases, leaving 10 bases not matched to a gene. The CDR3 totals 16 residues. The DNA for the CDR3 is TGTGCCAGCAGCTTTTTAAGCGGACAGGGGGCGCGTGAAGCTTTCTTT. Translated, it gives CASSFLSGQGAREAFF.

CDR3 loop: CASSLRGASGRAYNEQFF. The DNA for the CDR3 is TGTGCCAGCTCACTTCGAGGCGCTAGCGGGAGGGCCTACAATGAGCAGTTCTTC. The rearrangement uses TRBV18 and TRBJ2-1, with 12 bases that match TRBD2. V was pared by 4 bases and J by 2 bases, with 9 bases of the junction left unmatched. The CDR3 is 18 residues long. Germline CDR1 is KGHSH and CDR2 is LQKENI.

The chain joins TRBV27 to TRBJ1-6; no reliable D call. The V gene's germline CDR1 is MNHEY and CDR2 SMNVEV (reference sequence). V was pared by 6 bases and J by 0 bases, with 24 bases between. There are 20 residues in the CDR3. CDR3 sequence: CASSPRQSRIRSSYNSPLHF. The CDR3 coding sequence is TGTGCCAGCAGCCCACGGCAGTCGAGGATACGGAGCTCCTATAATTCACCCCTCCACTTT.

The chain employs TRBV30 and TRBJ1-4, with D perhaps matching TRBD1 (6 bases). V was cut by 0 bases and J by 8 bases, with 7 bases left in between. The germline gives CDR1 GTSNPN, CDR2 SVGIG (reference sequence). This CDR3 comprises 12 residues. CDR3 DNA: TGTGCCTGGAGTGTACAGGGCGAAAAACTGTTTTTT. Translating gives CAWSVQGEKLFF.

The chain couples TRBV27 to TRBJ1-2, with 8 bases lining up with TRBD1. Trimming at V came to 5 bases and at J to 4 bases, leaving 12 bases not matched to a gene. Looked up from germline, CDR1 is MNHEY and CDR2 is SMNVEV (reference sequence). This CDR3 contains 16 residues. The DNA of the CDR3 is TGTGCCAGCAGTCCCTTGGGGCAGGGGGCATTCTATGGCTACACCTTC. It codes for CASSPLGQGAFYGYTF.

V and J are TRBV11-3 and TRBJ2-3; D is possibly TRBD1 (5 bases). Germline V gives CDR1 SGHNT, CDR2 YENEEA. The CDR3 extends over 14 amino acids. Trimming took off 1 base at V and 2 bases at J, with 7 bases between the two ends. As DNA, the CDR3 is TGTGCCAGCAGCTTAGGGGGCGACACAGATACGCAGTATTTT. It encodes CASSLGGDTDTQYF.

The rearrangement uses TRBV9 and TRBJ2-5; 10 bases fit TRBD1. Germline-derived CDR1 and CDR2 are SGDLS and YYNGEE. The V gene end was trimmed by 4 bases and the J gene end by 5 bases; junction bases not matched to a gene: 8. CDR3 size: 15 residues. The CDR3 reads CASSKSGTGDETQYF. CDR3 nucleotides: TGTGCCAGCAGCAAATCCGGGACAGGGGACGAGACCCAGTACTTC.